The present T cell receptor (beta chain) was sequenced within a study of shared clonotypes between healthy human individuals. Study information: With ages of 18 to 49, the donors were a couple of women and a few men.

CD45RO negativity and positive selection for CCR7 defined naive CD8 cells, a population that excluded terminally differentiated effector memory CD45RA+ cells. Caucasian adults living in Nashville, Tennessee, provided all samples. Across several immunoSEQ plates, the genomic DNA of each subset was split evenly. Clones were read by immunoSEQ multiplex PCR, and TCRdb kept only the in-frame ones, dropping some. Among some 2,100,000 clones, around 93% were seen once, and the ten largest hold 1.5% to 2%. This clone showed up just once. Trimming cost V 4 bases and J 7 bases, with 14 bases left between them. CDR3 length: 14 residues. CDR1 is MGHRA, CDR2 YSYEKL, per germline.

What was sequenced was naive CD8+ T cells from PBMCs. The receptor comes from a young man in good health. Some clones in this sample may be carry-over from other donors' samples. This chain connects TRBV4-1 to TRBJ2-1; D might be TRBD2 (7 bases). The CDR3 coding sequence is TGCGCCAGCAGCCTGTTTGGGAGGGGGAATGAGCAGTTCTTC. Amino acid sequence: CASSLFGRGNEQFF.